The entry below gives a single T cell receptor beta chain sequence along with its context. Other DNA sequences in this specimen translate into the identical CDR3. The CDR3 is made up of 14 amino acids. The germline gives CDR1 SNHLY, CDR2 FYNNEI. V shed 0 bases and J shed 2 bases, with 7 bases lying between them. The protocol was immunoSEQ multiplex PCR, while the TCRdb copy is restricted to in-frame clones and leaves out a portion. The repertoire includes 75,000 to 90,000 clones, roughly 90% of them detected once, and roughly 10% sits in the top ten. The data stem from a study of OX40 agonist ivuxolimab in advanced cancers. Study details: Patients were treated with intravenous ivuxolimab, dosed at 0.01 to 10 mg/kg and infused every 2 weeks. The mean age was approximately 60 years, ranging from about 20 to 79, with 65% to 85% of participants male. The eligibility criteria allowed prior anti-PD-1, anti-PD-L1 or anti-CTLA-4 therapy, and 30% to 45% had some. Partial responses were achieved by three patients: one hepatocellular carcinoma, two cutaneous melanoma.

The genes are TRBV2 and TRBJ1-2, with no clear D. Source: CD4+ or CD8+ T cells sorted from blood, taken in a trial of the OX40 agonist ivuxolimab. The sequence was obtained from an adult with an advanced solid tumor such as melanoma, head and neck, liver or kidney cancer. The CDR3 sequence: CASSEASGNYGYTF. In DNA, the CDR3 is TGTGCCAGCAGTGAAGCGAGCGGAAACTATGGCTACACCTTC.